A single TCR beta chain is shown here with its context. This record belongs to a study of blood T cell repertoires in COVID-19. Looking at the study overall: The United States, Italy and Spain supplied acute and convalescent COVID-19 samples.

This CDR3 is built from 17 residues. The V gene's germline CDR1 is SGHRS and CDR2 YFSETQ. V was cut by 2 bases and J by 4 bases, with 20 bases left in between. Seattle enrolled patients during active infection and tracked them longitudinally. Produced via immunoSEQ multiplex PCR; TCRdb's table is partial and in-frame only. Of some 180,000 clones in the sample, around 84% were seen once. The chain employs TRBV5-1 and TRBJ2-3, with D unclear. Sequencing used peripheral blood. The TCR originated in a woman of 80 years or more with COVID-19, enrolled during active disease. The CDR3 is CASSLGVSTVRADTQYF. The DNA for the CDR3 is TGCGCCAGCAGCTTAGGAGTGAGCACCGTACGGGCAGATACGCAGTATTTT.